This TCR beta chain was obtained from a study of blood T cell repertoires in COVID-19. Source study methods: Amplified reference gene primers provided the basis for estimating nucleated cell counts. Libraries were prepared by immunoSEQ multiplex PCR; TCRdb keeps only in-frame clonotypes and omits some of them. V and J calls and clone size come straight from that table; D and trimming were deduced from the DNA. The data hold roughly 32,000 clones, with 60% to 80% observed a single time. V gave up 1 base and J gave up 0 bases; unmatched junction bases: 1. CDR3 length: 15 amino acids. In germline, CDR1 is SGHVS, CDR2 FNYEAQ.

The sequencing input was peripheral blood. The sequence derives from an elderly man with active or convalescent COVID-19. The chain joins TRBV7-6 to TRBJ1-1; TRBD1 matches 8 bases. The CDR3 DNA is TGTGCCAGCAGCTTAGAGGACAGGGTGAACACTGAAGCTTTCTTT. It encodes CASSLEDRVNTEAFF.